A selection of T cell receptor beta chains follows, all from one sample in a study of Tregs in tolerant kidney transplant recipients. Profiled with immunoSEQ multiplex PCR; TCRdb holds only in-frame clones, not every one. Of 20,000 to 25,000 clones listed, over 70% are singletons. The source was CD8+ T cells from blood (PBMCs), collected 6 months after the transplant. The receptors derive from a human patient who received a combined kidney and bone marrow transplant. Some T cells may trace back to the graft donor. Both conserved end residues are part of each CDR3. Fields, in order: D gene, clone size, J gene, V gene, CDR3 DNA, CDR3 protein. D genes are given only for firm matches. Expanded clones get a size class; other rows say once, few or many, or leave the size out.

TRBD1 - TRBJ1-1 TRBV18 TGTGCCAGCTCACCACGGCAGGGGGTGAACACTGAAGCTTTCTTT CASSPRQGVNTEAFF
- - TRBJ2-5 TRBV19 TGTGCCAGTAGACCAAGCGGAGGGGCCAAAGAGACCCAGTACTTC CASRPSGGAKETQYF
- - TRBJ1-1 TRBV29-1 TGCAGCGTGGCTACAGGGTTCACTGAAGCTTTCTTT CSVATGFTEAFF
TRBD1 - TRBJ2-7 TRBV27 TGTGCCAGCAGTGACAGGGGGAGCTATTCCTACGAGCAGTACTTC CASSDRGSYSYEQYF
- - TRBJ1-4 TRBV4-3 TGCGCCAGCACCATTGAGGTTTCAACTAATGAAAAACTGTTTTTT CASTIEVSTNEKLFF
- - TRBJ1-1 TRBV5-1 TGCGCCAGCAGCTTGGGAACAGGGTTCACTGAAGCTTTCTTT CASSLGTGFTEAFF
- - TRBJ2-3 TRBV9 TGTGCCAGCAGCGTACGGGCTAGCACCACAGATACGCAGTATTTT CASSVRASTTDTQYF
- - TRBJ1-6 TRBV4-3 TGCGCCAGCAGCCATAGGACGGGGAGCTCCTATAATTCACCCCTCCACTTT CASSHRTGSSYNSPLHF
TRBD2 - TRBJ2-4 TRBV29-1 TGCAGCGTACTAGCGGGGTACAACATTCAGTACTTC CSVLAGYNIQYF
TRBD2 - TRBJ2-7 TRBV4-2 TGTGCCAGCAGCCAAGATCATACACTAGCGGGATCCTACGAGCAGTACTTC CASSQDHTLAGSYEQYF
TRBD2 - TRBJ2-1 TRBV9 TGTGCCAGCAGCCCCGAGACTAGCAGGTACAATGAGCAGTTCTTC CASSPETSRYNEQFF
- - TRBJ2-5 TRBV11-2 TGTGCCAGCACCACATTTCGGGGGGCGGAAAACCAAGAGACCCAGTACTTC CASTTFRGAENQETQYF
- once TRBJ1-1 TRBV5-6 TGTGCCAGCAGCTTGGGGGGGAGGTCCACTGAAGCTTTCTTT CASSLGGRSTEAFF
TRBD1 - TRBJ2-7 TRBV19 TGTGCCAGTAGTGCCGGACAGGGTGGGGGGTACGAGCAGTACTTC CASSAGQGGGYEQYF
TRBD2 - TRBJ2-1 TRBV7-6 TGTGCCAGCAGCTTATGGGCTAGCGGGAGTGCCAATGAGCAGTTCTTC CASSLWASGSANEQFF
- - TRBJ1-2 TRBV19 TGTGCCAGTAGTATAGTCGAGAGTTGGGGAGCGTACGGCTACACCTTC CASSIVESWGAYGYTF
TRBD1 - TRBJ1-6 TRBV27 TGTGCCAGTCGCCCGGGACAGGGGAATTCACCCCTCCACTTT CASRPGQGNSPLHF
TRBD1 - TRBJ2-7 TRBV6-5 TGTGCCAGCAGTGGCAGACAGGGGGGTGAATACGAGCAGTACTTC CASSGRQGGEYEQYF
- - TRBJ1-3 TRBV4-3 TGCGCCAGCAGCCAAGATCACGGGGGCTCTGGAAACACCATATATTTT CASSQDHGGSGNTIYF
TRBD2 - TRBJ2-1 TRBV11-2 TGTGCCAGTATAGCGGGAGGGCCTCTAGGTGAGCAGTTCTTC CASIAGGPLGEQFF
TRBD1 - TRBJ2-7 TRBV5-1 TGCGCCAGCAGCTTAACCGGGACAGGGGGCGACCAACCCGACGAGCAGTACTTC CASSLTGTGGDQPDEQYF
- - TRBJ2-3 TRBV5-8 TGTGCCAGCAGCTTGGGGGCAACCACAGATACGCAGTATTTT CASSLGATTDTQYF